These 4 T cell receptor beta chains were sequenced from one sample in a study of blood T cell repertoires in COVID-19. TCRdb keeps only in-frame clones here, not all; method: immunoSEQ multiplex PCR. Found here are about 220,000 clones, about 90% of them singletons; the top ten hold 1.9%. Sample: peripheral blood. These receptors were taken from a man aged 40-49 years with active or convalescent COVID-19.

J is TRBJ1-3 and V is TRBV11-2; D is uncertain. Germline CDR1 SGHAT, CDR2 FQNNGV. This CDR3 has 16 residues. V was trimmed by 0 bases and J by 0 bases, leaving 9 bases between them. For the CDR3, the DNA is TGTGCCAGCAGCTTAGATTTAGGGAGCTCTGGAAACACCATATATTTT. This translates into CASSLDLGSSGNTIYF.

This clone was recorded once. This chain connects TRBV2 to TRBJ1-1; D perhaps matches TRBD1 (5 bases). The V and J ends lost 6 bases and 3 bases respectively, with 14 bases between them. The germline gives CDR1 SNHLY, CDR2 FYNNEI. This CDR3 has 14 residues. The CDR3 sequence: CASSPDGGDTEAFF. In DNA form, the CDR3 reads TGTGCCAGCAGCCCCGACGGGGGTGACACTGAAGCTTTCTTT.

The rearrangement links TRBV5-6 to TRBJ2-7, with a tentative D call TRBD1 (6 bases). The CDR3 is made up of 14 amino acids. Germline-derived CDR1 and CDR2 are SGHDT and YYEEEE. Trimming left V 4 bases short and J 2 bases short, with 13 bases between. The chain's CDR3 is CASSLGQHTYEQYF. In nucleotides, the CDR3 is TGTGCCAGCAGCCTTGGACAGCATACCTACGAGCAGTACTTC.

This clone was seen just once. The chain joins TRBV5-1 to TRBJ2-1, with TRBD1 identical over 9 bases. Germline V lookup: CDR1 SGHRS, CDR2 YFSETQ. V shed 4 bases, J shed 5 bases, and the junction held 4 bases outside the gene matches. The CDR3 runs to 14 residues. The CDR3 sequence is CASSRDRVNNEQFF. The CDR3 nucleotides read TGCGCCAGCAGCAGGGACAGGGTTAACAATGAGCAGTTCTTC.